Below, 11 T cell receptor beta chains from the same sample are listed, as sequenced in a study of CD8+ T cells in alopecia areata. RNA was isolated and reverse transcribed to cDNA, the sequencing template. Repertoires were generated with immunoSEQ multiplex PCR, while TCRdb's copy carries only in-frame clones and drops some. The sample holds about 250,000 clones, over 45% seen once. The treatment denotes: oral pan-JAK inhibitor, 5-10 mg twice daily. The input for sequencing was CD4+ T cells sorted from blood, taken around week 53, from a patient treated with tofacitinib. Receptors originate from a human donor with alopecia areata.

The chain is built from TRBV19 and TRBJ2-2, with 8 bases aligning to TRBD1. The CDR3 extends over 16 amino acids. The V and J ends lost 5 bases and 3 bases, in that order; junction bases with no gene match: 8. Germline V gives CDR1 LNHDA, CDR2 SQIVND (reference sequence). The chain's CDR3 is CASSSRTGRHTGELFF. In DNA, the CDR3 is TGTGCCAGTAGTTCTCGGACAGGGCGACACACCGGGGAGCTGTTTTTT.

The V and J genes are TRBV30 and TRBJ1-2, with 8 bases aligning to TRBD1. Germline V lookup: CDR1 GTSNPN, CDR2 SVGIG (reference sequence). The trim removed 1 base at V and 3 bases at J, leaving 7 bases unmatched. This CDR3 region has 15 residues. In DNA, the CDR3 is TGTGCCTGGAGTGCGGGACAGGAGGAGTACTATGGCTACACCTTC. Its protein product is CAWSAGQEEYYGYTF.

The chain carries TRBV7-2 and TRBJ2-1; 10 nucleotides agree with TRBD2. With V trimmed by 2 bases and J by 2 bases, 0 bases remained unmatched. The germline gives CDR1 SGHTA, CDR2 FQGNSA. The CDR3 contains 15 residues. The CDR3, as DNA: TGTGCCAGCAGCTTAAGCGGGGGGGCCTACAATGAGCAGTTCTTC. It specifies CASSLSGGAYNEQFF.

Worth noting for this clone: Other DNA sequences in the same sample also yield this CDR3. This chain links TRBV5-4 with TRBJ2-2; 7 positions agree with TRBD1. Trimming at V came to 5 bases and at J to 4 bases, leaving 5 bases not matched to a gene. The V gene's germline CDR1 is SGHNT and CDR2 YYREEE (reference sequence). This CDR3 is 14 amino acids long. The CDR3 DNA is TGTGCCAGCAGTCGACAGGGTGGCACCGGGGAGCTGTTTTTT. Translation gives CASSRQGGTGELFF.

This clone turned up a few times. This chain connects TRBV6-5 to TRBJ2-5; unclear D gene. CDR1 MNHEY and CDR2 SVGAGI come from the germline V gene. This CDR3 region has 11 residues. The ends were cut back, 7 bases at V and 5 bases at J, with 8 bases in the middle. The CDR3 is CASTLRETQYF. As DNA, the CDR3 is TGTGCCAGCACTCTAAGGGAGACCCAGTACTTC.

This clone was counted a single time. The chain carries TRBV4-1 and TRBJ1-5; unclear D gene. The V end was cut by 0 bases, the J end by 0 bases, with 9 bases between. The germline V gene has CDR1 MGHRA and CDR2 YSYEKL. This CDR3 is built from 16 residues. CDR3 protein: CASSQEAGYSNQPQHF. The DNA for the CDR3 is TGCGCCAGCAGCCAAGAGGCAGGATATAGCAATCAGCCCCAGCATTTT.

A note on this clone: The sample has other DNA sequences that encode this CDR3 too. The chain recombines TRBV7-2 with TRBJ2-3, with D uncertain. The CDR3 has 13 amino acids. Trimming removed 2 bases at V and 1 base at J, with 4 bases between. The germline V gene encodes CDR1 SGHTA and CDR2 FQGNSA. CDR3 in amino acids: CASSLLGTDTQYF. CDR3 in DNA: TGTGCCAGCAGCTTACTCGGCACAGATACGCAGTATTTT.

The chain combines TRBV4-2 with TRBJ2-7; D is possibly TRBD2 (6 bases). Germline V CDR1 and CDR2: LGHNA, YNFKEQ. There are 14 residues in the CDR3. V lost 0 bases, J lost 3 bases, and 9 bases lay in between. The DNA for the CDR3 is TGTGCCAGCAGCCAAGAAACGGGGGACTACGAGCAGTACTTC. Protein product: CASSQETGDYEQYF.

This clone has a handful of counts. This sequence joins TRBV4-1 and TRBJ1-1; D unresolved. Germline CDR1 and CDR2: MGHRA and YSYEKL. The CDR3 runs to 15 residues. V was trimmed by 0 bases and J by 0 bases, leaving 8 bases between them. CDR3 region: CASSQDDRLNTEAFF. The DNA for the CDR3 is TGCGCCAGCAGCCAAGATGATCGGCTGAACACTGAAGCTTTCTTT.

This clone appeared a few times. The V and J genes are TRBV27 and TRBJ2-1; D gene ambiguous. The CDR3 is made up of 12 amino acids. CDR1 is MNHEY, CDR2 SMNVEV, per germline (reference sequence). The germline V and J ends were trimmed by 5 bases and 4 bases, with 6 bases remaining between them. The CDR3 DNA follows: TGTGCCAGCAGTGGGCCTTACAATGAGCAGTTCTTC. As protein: CASSGPYNEQFF.

The chain joins TRBV7-6 to TRBJ1-2, with D hard to call. CDR3 length: 12 amino acids. The germline V and J ends were trimmed by 7 bases and 5 bases, with 11 bases remaining between them. The V gene's germline CDR1 is SGHVS and CDR2 FNYEAQ. CDR3 amino acids: CASTWSVYGYTF. CDR3 bases: TGTGCCAGCACCTGGTCCGTGTATGGCTACACCTTC. Combining the CDR3 with reference TRBV7-6 and TRBJ1-2 gives the whole variable domain GAGVSQSPRYKVTKRGQDVALRCDPISGHVSLYWYRQALGQGPEFLTYFNYEAQQDKSGLPNDRFSAERPEGSISTLTIQRTEQRDSAMYRCASTWSVYGYTFGSGTRLTVV.